These 24 T cell receptor beta chains were sequenced from one sample in a study of control samples from healthy donors and cancer patients. The data were produced by immunoSEQ multiplex PCR, yet TCRdb's version contains in-frame clones alone and is incomplete. This sample carries about 140,000 clones, 80% to 95% of them seen once, and the ten largest clones take 11%. The sequencing input was blood. The receptor set was obtained from a man younger than 40 in good health.

This chain uses TRBV11-3 with TRBJ1-1, with D unclear. CDR1 is SGHNT, CDR2 YENEEA, per germline. This CDR3 comprises 13 residues. V lost 0 bases and J lost 9, with 11 bases in between. CDR3 in DNA: TGTGCCAGCAGCTTAGATCCGGGCCGGCAAGCTTTCTTT. Translating it yields CASSLDPGRQAFF.

The chain links TRBV7-9 to TRBJ2-1, with TRBD1 matching over 10 bases. Germline V lookup: CDR1 SEHNR, CDR2 FQNEAQ (reference sequence). Trimming took 3 bases from V and 7 from J; bases not matched to a gene: 3. The CDR3 covers 14 residues. The CDR3 bases are TGTGCCAGCAGCTTGGGGGACAGGGGTAATGAGCAGTTCTTC. This gives the protein CASSLGDRGNEQFF.

The rearrangement joins TRBV3-1 (or the pseudogene TRBV3-2) to TRBJ2-7, with 9 bases fitting TRBD1. Germline loops: CDR1 LGHDT, CDR2 YNNKEL (reference sequence). The CDR3 is 17 residues long. V lost 5 bases and J lost 6; bases outside the gene matches: 17. CDR3 amino acids: CASSTRQDRGFLCEQYF. CDR3 sequence (DNA): TGTGCCAGCAGCACCAGGCAGGACAGGGGTTTTCTATGCGAGCAGTACTTC.

This clone was counted once. J is TRBJ1-4 and V is TRBV3-1 (or the pseudogene TRBV3-2); possibly TRBD1 for D (6 bases). V was trimmed by 3 bases and J by 7 bases, leaving 9 bases between them. The CDR3 is 13 residues long. Per the germline V gene, CDR1 is LGHDT and CDR2 is YNNKEL (reference sequence). CDR3 sequence: CASSQRGVEKLFF. DNA of the CDR3: TGTGCCAGCAGCCAGAGGGGGGTTGAAAAACTGTTTTTT.

CDR3 sequence: CASTGFNEKLFF. CDR3 bases: TGTGCCAGCACAGGGTTTAATGAAAAACTGTTTTTT. V usage is TRBV25-1 and J usage is TRBJ1-4; D is possibly TRBD1 (5 bases). Trimming removed 7 bases from V and 4 bases from J, with 7 bases in between. The CDR3 contains 12 residues. Germline V CDR1 and CDR2: MGHDK, SYGVNS.

This clone was found once. The chain is built from TRBV6-5 and TRBJ1-2, with 7 bases matching TRBD1. The CDR3 has 16 amino acids. V lost 4 bases to trimming and J lost 5 bases; unmatched junction nucleotides: 13. Germline CDR1 is MNHEY and CDR2 is SVGAGI. Here the CDR3 DNA reads TGTGCCAGCAGTTCCGGGACAGCAAACCTGTATTATGGCTACACCTTC. Amino acids: CASSSGTANLYYGYTF.

The chain carries TRBV6-2 or TRBV6-3 and TRBJ2-5, with D perhaps TRBD1 or TRBD2 (6 bases each). CDR3 length equals 15 residues. Germline V CDR1 and CDR2: MNHEY, SVGEGT. V gave up 2 bases and J gave up 6 bases, with 16 bases separating them. The CDR3 nucleotides are TGTGCCAGCAGTTACAGGGGGGTCCGAGCCCAGACCCAGTACTTC. As protein: CASSYRGVRAQTQYF.

The gene calls are TRBV30 and TRBJ1-6; 7 nucleotides align to TRBD1. The ends lost 0 bases at V and 8 bases at J; junction bases unmatched: 7. From germline, CDR1 is GTSNPN and CDR2 SVGIG (reference sequence). This CDR3 spans 15 amino acids. The CDR3 nucleotides are TGTGCCTGGAGTGTCATCCGGGACAGTTATTCACCCCTCCACTTT. Translating it yields CAWSVIRDSYSPLHF.

The V and J genes are TRBV7-9 and TRBJ2-7; D might be TRBD1 (5 bases). The CDR3 sequence is 14 residues long. The V gene's germline CDR1 is SEHNR and CDR2 FQNEAQ (reference sequence). The V gene lost 1 base and the J gene lost 5 bases, with 12 bases spanning the gap. CDR3: CASSLGQGADEQYF. Here the CDR3 DNA reads TGTGCCAGCAGCTTAGGTCAGGGCGCCGACGAGCAGTACTTC.

The chain uses TRBV18 and TRBJ1-6; D unclear. Trimming shortened V by 5 bases and J by 10 bases, and 12 bases separated the two germline ends. Germline-derived CDR1 and CDR2 are KGHSH and LQKENI. The CDR3 covers 13 residues. CDR3: CASSETFGSPLHF. The CDR3 nucleotides read TGTGCCAGCTCAGAAACGTTTGGGTCACCCCTCCACTTT.

This sequence joins TRBV18 and TRBJ2-7, with 7 bases that match TRBD1. This CDR3 spans 15 amino acids. Germline trimming cut 4 bases from V and 3 bases from J; bases unmatched to any gene: 9. CDR1 is KGHSH and CDR2 is LQKENI in the germline V gene. This CDR3 is CASSQNRGAVYEQYF. In nucleotides, the CDR3 is TGTGCCAGCTCACAAAACAGGGGAGCGGTCTACGAGCAGTACTTC.

The J gene is TRBJ2-3, the V gene TRBV27; the match to TRBD1 covers 7 bases. The trim removed 10 bases at V and 2 bases at J, leaving 6 bases unmatched. The germline V gene has CDR1 MNHEY and CDR2 SMNVEV (reference sequence). CDR3 size: 13 residues. The CDR3 bases are TGTGCCACTTGGGACAGCCTCACAGATACGCAGTATTTT. Protein: CATWDSLTDTQYF.

V usage is TRBV20-1 and J usage is TRBJ2-1; D remains ambiguous. Germline V gene sequence: CDR1 DFQATT, CDR2 SNEGSKA (reference sequence). Trimming took off 3 bases at V and 5 bases at J, with 14 bases between the two ends. The CDR3 has 14 residues. For the CDR3, the DNA is TGCAGTGCTAGTATCTCAGGAAGAAACAATGAGCAGTTCTTC. Translation gives CSASISGRNNEQFF.

The chain carries TRBV2 and TRBJ2-7; D possibly corresponds to TRBD2 (6 bases). The germline V gene has CDR1 SNHLY and CDR2 FYNNEI. With 11 bases removed from V and 1 base from J, the gap between germline ends came to 12 bases. The CDR3 runs to 12 residues. CDR3 nucleotides: TGTGCCGGTTCTAGCGAATCCTACGAGCAGTACTTC. It codes for CAGSSESYEQYF.

The chain combines TRBV29-1 with TRBJ2-2, with D maybe TRBD2 (6 bases). V was clipped by 6 bases and J by 4 bases, with 15 bases between them. This CDR3 comprises 14 residues. Germline CDR1 and CDR2: SQVTM and ANQGSEA. CDR3 DNA: TGCAGCGTGGCTAGGGGCGGGACCACCGGGGAGCTGTTTTTT. This encodes CSVARGGTTGELFF.

The J gene is TRBJ2-7, the V gene TRBV5-6; no clear D. V lost 1 base and J lost 6, with 23 bases in between. The length of the CDR3 is 17 residues. CDR1 is SGHDT, CDR2 YYEEEE, per germline. CDR3 in amino acids: CASSLKVGGWVAREQYF. CDR3 nucleotides: TGTGCCAGCAGCTTGAAGGTCGGTGGCTGGGTTGCCCGCGAGCAGTACTTC. The complete variable domain, with remaining parts taken from reference TRBV5-6 and TRBJ2-7, reads DAGVTQSPTHLIKTRGQQVTLRCSPKSGHDTVSWYQQALGQGPQFIFQYYEEEERQRGNFPDRFSGHQFPNYSSELNVNALLLGDSALYLCASSLKVGGWVAREQYFGPGTRLTVT.

This clone was recorded once. CDR3 region: CASSSGTPIPEQYF. The CDR3 DNA reads as TGTGCCAGCAGTTCCGGGACGCCCATTCCGGAGCAGTACTTC. The chain combines TRBV28 with TRBJ2-7; D possibly matches TRBD1 or TRBD2 (5 bases each). This CDR3 contains 14 residues. Between the trimmed V and J ends, which lost 4 bases and 7 bases, there was a span of 17 bases. Germline CDR1 reads MDHEN; CDR2 reads SYDVKM.

The genes are TRBV7-2 and TRBJ2-7; maybe TRBD1 (6 bases). This CDR3 comprises 14 residues. The germline V gene has CDR1 SGHTA and CDR2 FQGNSA. The V gene lost 1 base and the J gene lost 6 bases, with 13 bases spanning the gap. In nucleotides, the CDR3 is TGTGCCAGCAGCTTAGGGACAGTAGGCTGCGAGCAGTACTTC. Translated, it gives CASSLGTVGCEQYF.

This chain connects TRBV12-5 to TRBJ2-7, with D possibly TRBD1 on 5 matching bases. Germline CDR1 LGHNT, CDR2 FRNRAP. The length of the CDR3 is 13 residues. The V end was cut by 1 base, the J end by 2 bases, with 6 bases between. The CDR3 loop is CASGLGRAYEQYF. The DNA of the CDR3 is TGTGCTAGTGGTTTGGGCAGGGCCTACGAGCAGTACTTC.

The chain couples TRBV30 to TRBJ1-4; D is uncertain. Trimming stripped 0 bases from V and 8 bases from J, with 7 bases between. The V gene's germline CDR1 is GTSNPN and CDR2 SVGIG (reference sequence). The CDR3 is 12 amino acids. CDR3 in amino acids: CAWSVEGEKLFF. As DNA, the CDR3 is TGTGCCTGGAGTGTTGAAGGCGAAAAACTGTTTTTT.

This chain links TRBV14 with TRBJ2-7; D possibly corresponds to TRBD1 (8 bases). Deletions cut 4 bases from V and 13 bases from J, with 20 bases between. Germline assignment: CDR1 SGHDN and CDR2 FVKESK. The length of the CDR3 is 13 residues. The CDR3 here is CASSRNTGGLLYF. In nucleotides, the CDR3 is TGTGCCAGCAGCCGAAACACAGGGGGACTACTTTACTTC.

This chain links TRBV11-2 with TRBJ2-7; 10 bases map to TRBD1. Germline V CDR1 and CDR2: SGHAT, FQNNGV. Trimming at V came to 0 bases and at J to 2 bases, leaving 4 bases not matched to a gene. The CDR3 runs to 16 residues. CDR3 protein: CASSLDTGQGTYEQYF. The CDR3 nucleotides are TGTGCCAGCAGCTTAGATACGGGACAGGGGACCTACGAGCAGTACTTC.

V usage is TRBV12-3 or TRBV12-4 and J usage is TRBJ2-2; D is uncertain. CDR3 length: 13 amino acids. Trimming pared 2 bases from V and 3 bases from J, leaving 4 bases between. The CDR3 nucleotides are TGTGCCAGCAGTTTATTGGACACCGGGGAGCTGTTTTTT. This gives the protein CASSLLDTGELFF.

The rearrangement uses TRBV5-6 and TRBJ2-3; possibly TRBD1 or TRBD2 for D (5 bases each). This CDR3 region has 11 residues. CDR1 is SGHDT and CDR2 is YYEEEE in the germline V gene. Trimming removed 4 bases from V and 9 bases from J, with 9 bases in between. CDR3 DNA sequence: TGTGCCAGCAGCAGGGACCGGACGCAGTATTTT. It is translated as CASSRDRTQYF.